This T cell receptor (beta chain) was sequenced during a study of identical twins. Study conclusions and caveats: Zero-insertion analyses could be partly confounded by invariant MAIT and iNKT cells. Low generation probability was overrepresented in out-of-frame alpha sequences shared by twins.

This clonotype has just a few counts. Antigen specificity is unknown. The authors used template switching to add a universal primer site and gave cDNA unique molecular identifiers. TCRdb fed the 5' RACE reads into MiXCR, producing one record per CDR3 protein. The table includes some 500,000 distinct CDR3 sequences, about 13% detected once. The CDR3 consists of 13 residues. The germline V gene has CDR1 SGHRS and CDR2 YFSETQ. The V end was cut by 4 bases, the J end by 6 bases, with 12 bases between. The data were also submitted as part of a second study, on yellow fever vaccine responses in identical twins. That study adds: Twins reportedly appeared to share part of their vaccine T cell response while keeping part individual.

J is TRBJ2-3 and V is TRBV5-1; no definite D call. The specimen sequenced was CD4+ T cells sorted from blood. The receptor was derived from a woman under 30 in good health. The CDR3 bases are TGCGCCAGCAGCGAAAACGCTGGCGATACGCAGTATTTT. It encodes CASSENAGDTQYF. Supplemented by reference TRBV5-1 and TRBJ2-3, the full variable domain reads KAGVTQTPRYLIKTRGQQVTLSCSPISGHRSVSWYQQTPGQGLQFLFEYFSETQRNKGNFPGRFSGRQFSNSRSEMNVSTLELGDSALYLCASSENAGDTQYFGPGTRLTVL.